The 22 T cell receptor beta chains below all came from one sample that was sequenced in a study of cytomegalovirus exposure and HLA in healthy donors. This PCR relied on a set of 60 Vbeta primers and 13 Jbeta primers. Assay: immunoSEQ multiplex PCR; the TCRdb copy retains only in-frame clones and omits some. Of 150,000 to 200,000 clones in the sample, about 77% are singletons; the top ten hold roughly 2.8%. The sequencing sample was made of PBMCs. These receptors originate from a woman between 40 and 55 years old in good health and CMV-seropositive.

This chain connects TRBV7-2 to TRBJ2-7; D is unresolved. The ends were cut back, 2 bases at V and 5 bases at J, with 7 bases in the middle. The CDR3 is 12 amino acids. The germline CDR1 and CDR2 sequences are SGHTA and FQGNSA. The DNA of the CDR3 is TGTGCCAGCAGCTTAAGCACGAACGAGCAGTACTTC. It codes for CASSLSTNEQYF.

The chain employs TRBV27 and TRBJ2-3; TRBD2 matches at 8 bases. With V trimmed by 3 bases and J by 4 bases, 12 bases remained unmatched. The CDR3 is 17 amino acids. CDR1 is MNHEY and CDR2 is SMNVEV in the germline V gene (reference sequence). CDR3 sequence: CASSLVTGTRASDTQYF. CDR3 DNA: TGTGCCAGCAGTTTGGTGACCGGGACTAGGGCGTCAGATACGCAGTATTTT.

The chain is built from TRBV5-5 and TRBJ1-2, with D maybe TRBD1 (6 bases). Germline V gives CDR1 SGHKS, CDR2 YYEKEE (reference sequence). This CDR3 region has 15 residues. V was shortened by 5 bases and J by 0 bases, with 14 bases between the two germline ends. CDR3 DNA: TGTGCCAGCAGTCTACAGGGAGATACTAACTATGGCTACACCTTC. This encodes CASSLQGDTNYGYTF.

The rearrangement uses TRBV6-6 and TRBJ2-5, with 11 positions matching TRBD2. The CDR3 has 13 residues. Germline trimming cut 6 bases from V and 5 bases from J; bases unmatched to any gene: 2. The V gene's germline CDR1 is MNHNY and CDR2 SVGAGI (reference sequence). The CDR3 region is CASRTSGAETQYF. In DNA form, the CDR3 reads TGTGCCAGCAGGACTAGCGGGGCTGAGACCCAGTACTTC.

This clone was seen only once. The chain couples TRBV19 to TRBJ1-2, with D possibly matching TRBD1 (6 bases). The CDR3 is made up of 15 amino acids. CDR1 and CDR2 (germline): LNHDA, SQIVND (reference sequence). V lost 8 bases and J 3 bases, leaving 19 bases between the germline ends. The CDR3 region has the DNA TGTGCCAGTGCAGATCCCAGGGGCGCCTACTATGGCTACACCTTC. Translated: CASADPRGAYYGYTF. The variable domain in full, completed from reference TRBV19 and TRBJ1-2, reads DGGITQSPKYLFRKEGQNVTLSCEQNLNHDAMYWYRQDPGQGLRLIYYSQIVNDFQKGDIAEGYSVSREKKESFPLTVTSAQKNPTAFYLCASADPRGAYYGYTFGSGTRLTVV.

The J gene is TRBJ1-5, the V gene TRBV5-8; 9 nucleotides align to TRBD1. Germline V gene lookup returns CDR1 SGHTS and CDR2 YDEGEE. CDR3 size: 15 residues. With V trimmed by 1 base and J by 6 bases, 5 bases remained unmatched. CDR3 DNA: TGTGCCAGCAGCTTGCAGGGACAGGGCCCTCAGCCCCAGCATTTT. Its translation: CASSLQGQGPQPQHF.

This clone appeared a few times. Here the CDR3 DNA reads TGTGCCTCCCTGACCGGGACGAGCAGGGGGAACAATGAGCAGTTCTTC. Translated: CASLTGTSRGNNEQFF. This chain uses TRBV30 with TRBJ2-1; 7 bases align to TRBD1. Germline V gives CDR1 GTSNPN, CDR2 SVGIG (reference sequence). CDR3 length: 16 residues. J lost 5 bases, V lost 7 bases, and 17 bases had no gene match.

This clone was counted a single time. This sequence joins TRBV28 and TRBJ1-2; TRBD1 might be the D (6 bases). V shed 2 bases and J shed 5 bases, with 12 bases lying between them. Germline V CDR1 and CDR2: MDHEN, SYDVKM. The CDR3 covers 14 residues. The CDR3 here is CASSLGGGLYGYTF. In DNA, the CDR3 is TGTGCCAGCAGTTTAGGCGGGGGGCTATATGGCTACACCTTC.

This clone has only one observation. This chain joins TRBV5-8 and TRBJ2-1; D is unresolved. Germline V gene lookup returns CDR1 SGHTS and CDR2 YDEGEE. V was shortened by 2 bases and J by 8 bases, with 17 bases between the two germline ends. The CDR3 spans 15 residues. DNA for the CDR3: TGTGCCAGCAGCTTACTAAGGAGAATTGTCGATGAGCAGTTCTTC. Encoded protein: CASSLLRRIVDEQFF.

This clone was picked up one time. V gene TRBV6-5 combines with J gene TRBJ1-3; D uncertain. The CDR3 length is 15 residues. Germline loops: CDR1 MNHEY, CDR2 SVGAGI. The V and J ends lost 5 bases and 0 bases respectively, with 11 bases between them. CDR3 sequence reads: CASSATSYSGNTIYF. The CDR3 bases are TGTGCCAGCAGTGCCACTTCTTACTCTGGAAACACCATATATTTT.

This chain links TRBV9 with TRBJ2-3, with TRBD2 identical over 7 bases. The CDR3 has 16 amino acids. Looked up from germline, CDR1 is SGDLS and CDR2 is YYNGEE. Losses at the gene ends were 0 bases for V and 3 bases for J; bases not matched to a gene: 7. CDR3 DNA sequence: TGTGCCAGCAGCGTAGACGCGGGGGTCCCTACAGATACGCAGTATTTT. Protein sequence: CASSVDAGVPTDTQYF.

This chain links TRBV18 with TRBJ2-2; a weak D match, TRBD2 (6 bases). Looked up from germline, CDR1 is KGHSH and CDR2 is LQKENI. The V end lost 1 base, the J end lost 0 bases, and 6 bases lay between the germline ends. This CDR3 has 15 amino acids. CDR3 coding DNA: TGTGCCAGCTCACCACAGCGGGCGAACACCGGGGAGCTGTTTTTT. Its translation is CASSPQRANTGELFF.

V gene TRBV5-4 combines with J gene TRBJ2-2; 7 nucleotides agree with TRBD2. The germline V gene has CDR1 SGHNT and CDR2 YYREEE (reference sequence). This CDR3 has 15 residues. V lost 4 bases, J lost 0 bases, and 3 bases stayed unmatched. The CDR3 DNA is TGTGCCAGCAGCCTAAGCGGGACGAACACCGGGGAGCTGTTTTTT. Translating it yields CASSLSGTNTGELFF.

The chain combines TRBV29-1 with TRBJ2-5; D gene ambiguous. V was cut by 6 bases and J by 0 bases, with 14 bases left in between. Germline V gives CDR1 SQVTM, CDR2 ANQGSEA. The CDR3 covers 14 residues. CDR3 amino acids: CSVPPSANQETQYF. The CDR3 bases are TGCAGCGTCCCTCCAAGCGCAAACCAAGAGACCCAGTACTTC.

The genes are TRBV30 and TRBJ2-1, with 10 bases lining up with TRBD2. Germline CDR1 reads GTSNPN; CDR2 reads SVGIG (reference sequence). The CDR3 has 14 amino acids. Trimming cost V 3 bases and J 8 bases; bases outside gene matches: 7. The CDR3 is CAWSTSGMKDEQFF. CDR3 coding DNA: TGTGCCTGGAGCACTAGCGGGATGAAGGATGAGCAGTTCTTC.

The V and J genes are TRBV10-3 and TRBJ2-7; 9 bases are shared with TRBD1. V shed 3 bases and J 2 bases; nucleotides not matched to a gene: 8. The CDR3 is made up of 16 amino acids. Germline V lookup: CDR1 ENHRY, CDR2 SYGVKD. CDR3 sequence (DNA): TGTGCCATCAGTGAATTAGGGACAGGGAAAGCCTACGAGCAGTACTTC. Translated: CAISELGTGKAYEQYF.

The chain uses TRBV4-1 and TRBJ2-2, with 9 nucleotides matching TRBD2. Trimming took 2 bases from V and 4 from J; bases not matched to a gene: 8. The CDR3 has 17 amino acids. Germline loops: CDR1 MGHRA, CDR2 YSYEKL. CDR3 bases: TGCGCCAGCAGCCAACCCTTTAGCGGGGGCCCCACCGGGGAGCTGTTTTTT. Translation: CASSQPFSGGPTGELFF.

This chain joins TRBV13 and TRBJ2-2, with 11 nucleotides matching TRBD2. Germline V gene data show CDR1 as PRHDT and CDR2 as FYEKMQ (reference sequence). This CDR3 spans 16 amino acids. V was pared by 6 bases and J by 1 base, with 4 bases of the junction left unmatched. The CDR3 region is CASRGLAGGNTGELFF. The CDR3 coding sequence is TGTGCCAGCAGAGGTCTAGCGGGGGGGAACACCGGGGAGCTGTTTTTT.

This clone was detected only a few times. This chain links TRBV30 with TRBJ1-1; a weak D match, TRBD1 (6 bases). V was clipped by 4 bases and J by 6 bases, with 15 bases between them. Germline CDR1 reads GTSNPN; CDR2 reads SVGIG (reference sequence). CDR3 length: 13 residues. For the CDR3, the DNA is TGTGCCTGGAAGGGACACCAGGTCGCTGAAGCTTTCTTT. Its protein is CAWKGHQVAEAFF.

V and J are TRBV6-1 and TRBJ2-7, with D uncertain. Per the germline V gene, CDR1 is MNHNS and CDR2 is SASEGT. The V end lost 6 bases, the J end lost 5 bases, and 11 bases lay between the germline ends. The CDR3 length is 12 residues. CDR3 in amino acids: CASRPLENEQYF. In nucleotides, the CDR3 is TGTGCCAGCAGGCCCCTCGAGAACGAGCAGTACTTC.

V gene TRBV6-1 combines with J gene TRBJ2-3, with 7 bases identical to TRBD1. Germline CDR1 and CDR2: MNHNS and SASEGT. CDR3 length equals 15 residues. V lost 3 bases and J lost 0; bases outside the gene matches: 3. The CDR3 nucleotides are TGTGCCAGCAGTGAGCAGGGGGTCAGCACAGATACGCAGTATTTT. Translating it yields CASSEQGVSTDTQYF.

The sample holds one count of this clone. The chain employs TRBV5-4 and TRBJ2-1; 8 bases map to TRBD2. Germline CDR1 is SGHNT and CDR2 is YYREEE (reference sequence). This CDR3 has 15 residues. The junction had 8 bases not matched to a gene; V was cut back by 0 bases and J by 9 bases. CDR3 bases: TGTGCCAGCAGCTTGGTGGCGGGGGGTGGAGGTGAGCAGTTCTTC. It yields the protein CASSLVAGGGGEQFF.